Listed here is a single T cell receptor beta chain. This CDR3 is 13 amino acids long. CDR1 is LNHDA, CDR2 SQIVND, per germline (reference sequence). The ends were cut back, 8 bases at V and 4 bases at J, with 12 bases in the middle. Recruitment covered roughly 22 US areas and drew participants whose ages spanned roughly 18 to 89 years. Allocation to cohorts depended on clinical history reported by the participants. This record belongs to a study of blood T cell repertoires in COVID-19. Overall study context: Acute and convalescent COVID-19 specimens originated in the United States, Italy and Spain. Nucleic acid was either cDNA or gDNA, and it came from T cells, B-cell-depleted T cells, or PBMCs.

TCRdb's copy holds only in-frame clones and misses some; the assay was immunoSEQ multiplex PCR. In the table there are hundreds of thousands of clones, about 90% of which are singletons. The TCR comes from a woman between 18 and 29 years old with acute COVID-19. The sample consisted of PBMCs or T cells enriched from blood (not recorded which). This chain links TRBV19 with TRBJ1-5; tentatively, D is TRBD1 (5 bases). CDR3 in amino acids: CASGREGNQPQHF. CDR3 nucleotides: TGTGCCAGTGGAAGGGAGGGGAATCAGCCCCAGCATTTT. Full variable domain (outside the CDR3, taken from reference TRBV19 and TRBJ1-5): DGGITQSPKYLFRKEGQNVTLSCEQNLNHDAMYWYRQDPGQGLRLIYYSQIVNDFQKGDIAEGYSVSREKKESFPLTVTSAQKNPTAFYLCASGREGNQPQHFGDGTRLSIL.